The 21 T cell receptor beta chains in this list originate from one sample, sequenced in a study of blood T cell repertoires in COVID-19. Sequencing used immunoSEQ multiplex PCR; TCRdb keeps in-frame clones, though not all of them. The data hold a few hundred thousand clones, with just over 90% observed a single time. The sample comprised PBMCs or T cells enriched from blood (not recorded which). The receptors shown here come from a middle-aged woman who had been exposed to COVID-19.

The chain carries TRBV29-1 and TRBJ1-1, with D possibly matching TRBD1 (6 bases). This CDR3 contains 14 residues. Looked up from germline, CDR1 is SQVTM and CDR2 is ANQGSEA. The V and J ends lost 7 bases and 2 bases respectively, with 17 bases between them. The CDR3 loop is CSARGAGDNTEAFF. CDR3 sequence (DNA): TGCAGCGCCCGAGGGGCAGGGGATAACACTGAAGCTTTCTTT.

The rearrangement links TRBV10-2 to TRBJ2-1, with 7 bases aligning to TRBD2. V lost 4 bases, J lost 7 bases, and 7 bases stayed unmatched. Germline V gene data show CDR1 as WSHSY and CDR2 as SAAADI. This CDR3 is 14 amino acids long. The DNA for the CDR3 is TGCGCCAGCAGTGTAAGGGGAGGGGTTAATGAGCAGTTCTTC. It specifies CASSVRGGVNEQFF.

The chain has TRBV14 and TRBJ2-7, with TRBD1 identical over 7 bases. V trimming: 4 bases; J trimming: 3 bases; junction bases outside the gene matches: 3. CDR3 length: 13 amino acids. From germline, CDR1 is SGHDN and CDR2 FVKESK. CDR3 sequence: CASSPGTDYEQYF. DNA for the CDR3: TGTGCCAGCAGCCCCGGGACAGACTACGAGCAGTACTTC.

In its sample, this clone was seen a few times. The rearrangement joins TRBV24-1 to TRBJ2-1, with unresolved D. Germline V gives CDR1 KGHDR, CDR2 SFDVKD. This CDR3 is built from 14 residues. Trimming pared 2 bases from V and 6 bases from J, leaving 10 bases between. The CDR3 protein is CATSDSQVSNEQFF. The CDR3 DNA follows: TGTGCCACCAGTGATTCGCAGGTATCCAATGAGCAGTTCTTC.

The CDR3 is CASSSHSGGSGANVLTF. The CDR3 coding sequence is TGTGCCAGCAGTTCCCATTCCGGGGGCTCTGGGGCCAACGTCCTGACTTTC. The chain combines TRBV6-2 or TRBV6-3 with TRBJ2-6; possibly TRBD2 for D (6 bases). Germline V lookup: CDR1 MNHEY, CDR2 SVGEGT. The CDR3 runs 17 residues. V dropped 4 bases and J dropped 0 bases, with 13 bases sitting between them.

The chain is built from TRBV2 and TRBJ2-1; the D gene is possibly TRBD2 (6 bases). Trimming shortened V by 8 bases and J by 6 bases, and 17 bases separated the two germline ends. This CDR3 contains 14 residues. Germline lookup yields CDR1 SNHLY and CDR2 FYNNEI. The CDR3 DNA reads TGTGCCAGCGGAACCAGGGCGGGACTCAATGAGCAGTTCTTC. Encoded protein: CASGTRAGLNEQFF.

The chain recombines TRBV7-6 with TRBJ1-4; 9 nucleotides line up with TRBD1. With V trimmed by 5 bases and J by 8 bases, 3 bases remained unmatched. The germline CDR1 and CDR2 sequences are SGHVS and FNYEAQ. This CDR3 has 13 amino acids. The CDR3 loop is CASSAGQGEKLFF. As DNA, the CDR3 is TGTGCCAGCAGCGCGGGACAGGGAGAAAAACTGTTTTTT.

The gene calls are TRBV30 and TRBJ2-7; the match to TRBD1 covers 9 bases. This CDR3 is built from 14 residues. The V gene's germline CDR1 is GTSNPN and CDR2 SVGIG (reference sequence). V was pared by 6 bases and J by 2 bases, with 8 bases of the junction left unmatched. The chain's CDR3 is CACGARTGAYEQYF. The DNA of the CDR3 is TGTGCCTGTGGGGCCCGGACAGGGGCCTACGAGCAGTACTTC.

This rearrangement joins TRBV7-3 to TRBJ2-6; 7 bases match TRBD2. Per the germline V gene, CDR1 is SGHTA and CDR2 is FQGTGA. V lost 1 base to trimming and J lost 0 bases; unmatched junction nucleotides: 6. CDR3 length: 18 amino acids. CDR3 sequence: CASSLSPGRASGANVLTF. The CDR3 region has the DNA TGTGCCAGCAGCTTAAGCCCAGGGAGGGCCTCTGGGGCCAACGTCCTGACTTTC.

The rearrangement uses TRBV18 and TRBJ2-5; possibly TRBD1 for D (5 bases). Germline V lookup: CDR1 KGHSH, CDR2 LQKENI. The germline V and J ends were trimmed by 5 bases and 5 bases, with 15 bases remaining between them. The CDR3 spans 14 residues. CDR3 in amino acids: CASSTRATTETQYF. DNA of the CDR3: TGTGCCAGCTCAACCAGGGCAACCACGGAGACCCAGTACTTC.

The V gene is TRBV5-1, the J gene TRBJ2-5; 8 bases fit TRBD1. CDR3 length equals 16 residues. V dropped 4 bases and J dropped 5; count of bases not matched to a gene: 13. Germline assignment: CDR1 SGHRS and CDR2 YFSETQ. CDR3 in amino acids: CASSPGLARGLETQYF. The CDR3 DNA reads TGCGCCAGCAGCCCGGGGCTCGCCAGGGGGCTTGAGACCCAGTACTTC.

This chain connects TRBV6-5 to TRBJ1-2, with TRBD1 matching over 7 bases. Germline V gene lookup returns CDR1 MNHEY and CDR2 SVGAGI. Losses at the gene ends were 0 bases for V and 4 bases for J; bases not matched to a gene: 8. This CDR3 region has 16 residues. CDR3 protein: CASSYSGQKTFYGYTF. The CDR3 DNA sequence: TGTGCCAGCAGTTACTCGGGACAGAAGACCTTCTATGGCTACACCTTC.

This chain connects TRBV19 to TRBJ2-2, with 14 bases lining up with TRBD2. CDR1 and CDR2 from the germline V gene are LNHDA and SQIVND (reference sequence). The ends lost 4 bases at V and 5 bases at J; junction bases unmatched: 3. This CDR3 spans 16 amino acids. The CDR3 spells CASSTGLAGGTGELFF. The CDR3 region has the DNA TGTGCCAGTAGTACCGGACTAGCGGGGGGAACCGGGGAGCTGTTTTTT.

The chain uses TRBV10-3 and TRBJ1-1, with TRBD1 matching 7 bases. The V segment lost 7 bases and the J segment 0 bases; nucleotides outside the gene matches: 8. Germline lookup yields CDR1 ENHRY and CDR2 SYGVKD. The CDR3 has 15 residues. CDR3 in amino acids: CAIKGAGDMNTEAFF. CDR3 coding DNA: TGTGCCATCAAGGGGGCTGGGGATATGAACACTGAAGCTTTCTTT.

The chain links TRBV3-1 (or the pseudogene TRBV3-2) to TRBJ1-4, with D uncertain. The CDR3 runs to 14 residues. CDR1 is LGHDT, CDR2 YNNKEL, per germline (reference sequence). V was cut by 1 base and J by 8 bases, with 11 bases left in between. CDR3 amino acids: CASSQVHLKEKLFF. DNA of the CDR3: TGTGCCAGCAGCCAAGTACACCTGAAGGAAAAACTGTTTTTT.

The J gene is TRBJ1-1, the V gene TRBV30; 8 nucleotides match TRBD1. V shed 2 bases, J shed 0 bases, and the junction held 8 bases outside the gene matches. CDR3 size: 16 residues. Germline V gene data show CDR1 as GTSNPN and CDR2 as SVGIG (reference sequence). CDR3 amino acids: CAWSPGTGSLNTEAFF. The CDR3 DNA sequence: TGTGCCTGGAGTCCCGGGACAGGCTCTTTGAACACTGAAGCTTTCTTT.

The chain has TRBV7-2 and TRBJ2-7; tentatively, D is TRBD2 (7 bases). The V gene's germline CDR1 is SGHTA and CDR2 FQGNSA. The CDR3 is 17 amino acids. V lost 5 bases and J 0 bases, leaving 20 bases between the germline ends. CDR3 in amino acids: CASSREGGGYSSYEQYF. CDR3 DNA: TGTGCCAGCAGCCGTGAGGGGGGGGGCTATAGCTCCTACGAGCAGTACTTC.

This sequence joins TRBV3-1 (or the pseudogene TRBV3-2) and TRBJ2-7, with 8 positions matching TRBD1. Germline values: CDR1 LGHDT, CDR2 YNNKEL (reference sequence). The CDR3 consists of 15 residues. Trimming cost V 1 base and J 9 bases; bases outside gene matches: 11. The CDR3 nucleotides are TGTGCCAGCAGCCAAGTGGGACAGGAGTTCCACCGGCAGTACTTC. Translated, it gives CASSQVGQEFHRQYF.

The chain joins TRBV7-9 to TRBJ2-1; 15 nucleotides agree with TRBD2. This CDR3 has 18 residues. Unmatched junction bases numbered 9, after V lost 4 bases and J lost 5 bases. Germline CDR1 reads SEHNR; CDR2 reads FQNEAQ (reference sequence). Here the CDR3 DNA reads TGTGCCAGCAGCTACTCGACCGGGACTAGCGGGGGGAACAATGAGCAGTTCTTC. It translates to CASSYSTGTSGGNNEQFF.

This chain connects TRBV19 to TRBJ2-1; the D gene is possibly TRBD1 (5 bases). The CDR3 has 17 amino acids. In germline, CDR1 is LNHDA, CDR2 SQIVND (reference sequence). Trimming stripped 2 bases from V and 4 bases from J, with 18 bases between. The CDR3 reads CASSIFLGQGPYNEQFF. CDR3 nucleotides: TGTGCCAGTAGTATATTTTTAGGGCAGGGCCCTTACAATGAGCAGTTCTTC.

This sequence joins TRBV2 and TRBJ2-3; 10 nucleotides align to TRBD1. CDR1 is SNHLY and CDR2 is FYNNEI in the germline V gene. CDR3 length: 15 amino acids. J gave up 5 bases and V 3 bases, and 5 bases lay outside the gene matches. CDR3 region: CASSEGTGDKDTQYF. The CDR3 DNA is TGTGCCAGCAGTGAGGGGACAGGGGATAAAGATACGCAGTATTTT.